The source of this T cell receptor (beta chain) is a study of beta chain features in type 1 diabetes. Whole-study context: The study found patients and healthy donors alike in age, gender and cell yields. Notes on the study in general: TCRB CDR3s from Type 1 diabetes patients were moderately but significantly shorter in all four CD4+ subsets. Healthy donors had naive, central memory and Treg TCRB repertoires that appeared less similar than those seen among patients.

Only a few counts were recorded for this clone. As yet, its antigen is unknown. With 5 bases clipped from V and 6 bases from J, the junction kept 11 bases outside the gene matches. Germline lookup yields CDR1 SGHTA and CDR2 FQGNSA. This CDR3 has 16 residues. Isolated RNA was reverse transcribed in full, so expressed TCRB transcripts were sequenced. Mean read depth for naive, central memory and regulatory T cell samples was a few million reads. Produced via immunoSEQ multiplex PCR; TCRdb's table is partial and in-frame only. The sample holds roughly 340,000 clones; 13% are singletons and the top ten take roughly 0.015%. CD4+ naive, central memory, regulatory and stem cell-like memory subsets were isolated by sorting on CD45RO/CCR7/CD25/CD127/CD95/CD27.

The receptor was derived from a woman aged 18-30 years with type 1 diabetes. The sample taken for sequencing was naive CD4+ T cells from blood. The V and J genes are TRBV7-2 and TRBJ2-3; 10 bases align to TRBD2. The CDR3 here is CASSSSGRIFLDTQYF. Here the CDR3 DNA reads TGTGCCAGCAGCAGTAGCGGGAGGATATTTCTGGATACGCAGTATTTT.